The 32 T cell receptor beta chains below come from one sample, sequenced in a study of PD-L1 blockade in urothelial cancer. Documented time point: pretreatment peripheral blood. Produced via immunoSEQ multiplex PCR; TCRdb's table is partial and in-frame only. The sample carries roughly 43,000 clones, approximately 80% recorded once. Sequences were derived from PBMCs, sampled around atezolizumab (anti-PD-L1) treatment. The receptors shown here come from a man aged 55-75 years with urothelial cancer.

The chain couples TRBV10-3 to TRBJ2-5; the match to TRBD2 covers 9 bases. This CDR3 is 16 amino acids long. V lost 2 bases to trimming and J lost 2 bases; unmatched junction nucleotides: 6. Germline assignment: CDR1 ENHRY and CDR2 SYGVKD. The CDR3 here is CAISEDGLARQETQYF. CDR3 sequence (DNA): TGTGCCATCAGTGAGGACGGACTAGCGAGACAAGAGACCCAGTACTTC.

The chain carries TRBV7-2 and TRBJ2-7; 9 bases align to TRBD2. Per germline, CDR1 SGHTA and CDR2 FQGNSA. V gave up 1 base and J gave up 7 bases; unmatched junction bases: 11. The CDR3 spans 16 residues. CDR3 sequence reads: CASSLVAGGPTGEQYF. The CDR3 region has the DNA TGTGCCAGCAGCTTAGTCGCGGGAGGGCCAACAGGGGAGCAGTACTTC.

This clone was found a few times. The same CDR3 arises from other DNA sequences in this sample as well. V gene TRBV5-1 combines with J gene TRBJ2-3; a possible D gene is TRBD1 (6 bases). Germline V CDR1 and CDR2: SGHRS, YFSETQ. Trimming cost V 0 bases and J 3 bases, with 14 bases left between them. The CDR3 spans 16 residues. This chain's CDR3 is CASSLGGTSGTDTQYF. CDR3 coding DNA: TGCGCCAGCAGCTTGGGAGGGACAAGCGGAACAGATACGCAGTATTTT.

The chain is built from TRBV15 and TRBJ2-1; a possible D gene is TRBD2 (6 bases). CDR3 length: 16 residues. In germline, CDR1 is LNHNV, CDR2 YYDKDF (reference sequence). V was cut by 0 bases and J by 3 bases, with 12 bases left in between. CDR3 amino acids: CATSRDLGGNYNEQFF. CDR3 sequence (DNA): TGTGCCACCAGCAGAGATCTCGGGGGAAACTACAATGAGCAGTTCTTC.

The J gene is TRBJ2-2, the V gene TRBV28; 11 nucleotides agree with TRBD1. The ends lost 2 bases at V and 6 bases at J; junction bases unmatched: 5. The V gene's germline CDR1 is MDHEN and CDR2 SYDVKM. The CDR3 runs 16 residues. The CDR3 coding sequence is TGTGCCAGCAGTTTACCCGGACAGGGGGCAGCCGGGGAGCTGTTTTTT. Translated: CASSLPGQGAAGELFF.

This rearrangement joins TRBV29-1 to TRBJ2-7, with D perhaps TRBD2 (6 bases). The CDR3 has 11 amino acids. CDR1 is SQVTM, CDR2 ANQGSEA, per germline. Trimming took 7 bases from V and 5 from J, leaving 12 bases between them. CDR3 bases: TGCAGCGCCGGTAGGGAGGACGAGCAGTACTTC. Translation: CSAGREDEQYF.

Only a few counts were recorded for this clone. Other nucleotide sequences in the sample specify the same CDR3. V is TRBV5-1 and J is TRBJ2-7; 10 nucleotides agree with TRBD2. The CDR3 spans 14 residues. J was trimmed by 3 bases and V by 0 bases; bases with no gene match: 0. Per germline, CDR1 SGHRS and CDR2 YFSETQ. CDR3 sequence reads: CASSLGTSGYEQYF. As DNA, the CDR3 is TGCGCCAGCAGCTTGGGGACTAGCGGCTACGAGCAGTACTTC. The whole variable domain, filled in from reference TRBV5-1 and TRBJ2-7, reads KAGVTQTPRYLIKTRGQQVTLSCSPISGHRSVSWYQQTPGQGLQFLFEYFSETQRNKGNFPGRFSGRQFSNSRSEMNVSTLELGDSALYLCASSLGTSGYEQYFGPGTRLTVT.

This sequence joins TRBV2 and TRBJ2-1; the match to TRBD1 covers 9 bases. Germline V lookup: CDR1 SNHLY, CDR2 FYNNEI. The CDR3 runs to 14 residues. J lost 7 bases, V lost 6 bases, and 7 bases had no gene match. CDR3 protein: CASSDRGIRNEQFF. The CDR3 nucleotides read TGTGCCAGCAGCGACAGGGGGATAAGGAATGAGCAGTTCTTC.

This CDR3 reads CASSPIMGAHEQYF. CDR3 DNA: TGTGCCAGCTCACCGATCATGGGGGCCCACGAGCAGTACTTC. The V call is TRBV18, the J call TRBJ2-7; D perhaps matches TRBD1 (6 bases). The V gene's germline CDR1 is KGHSH and CDR2 LQKENI. The V and J ends lost 3 bases and 5 bases respectively, with 14 bases between them. The CDR3 is 14 amino acids.

This clone occurred a few times. V gene TRBV28 combines with J gene TRBJ2-2; 9 bases map to TRBD1. After removal of 8 bases from V and 6 bases from J, the junction contained 10 bases not matched to a gene. Germline V gives CDR1 MDHEN, CDR2 SYDVKM. This CDR3 is 15 amino acids long. The CDR3 DNA reads as TGTGCCAGCCGACGGGACAGGGCTCGGGCCGGGGAGCTGTTTTTT. It is translated as CASRRDRARAGELFF.

This sequence joins TRBV18 and TRBJ2-5; tentative D call: TRBD2 (6 bases). Per germline, CDR1 KGHSH and CDR2 LQKENI. CDR3 length equals 18 residues. V was clipped by 2 bases and J by 5 bases, with 24 bases between them. CDR3 sequence reads: CASSPKVSGDRVGETQYF. For the CDR3, the DNA is TGTGCCAGCTCACCAAAAGTTTCGGGGGATAGGGTGGGGGAGACCCAGTACTTC.

This sequence joins TRBV19 and TRBJ2-1, with D tentatively TRBD2 (5 bases). Trimming cost V 7 bases and J 5 bases, with 9 bases left between them. In germline, CDR1 is LNHDA, CDR2 SQIVND (reference sequence). The CDR3 loop spans 12 amino acids. The CDR3 bases are TGTGCCAGTACCGGGGTGGACAATGAGCAGTTCTTC. Its protein product is CASTGVDNEQFF.

This clone appeared a few times. The V and J genes are TRBV30 and TRBJ2-1, with 12 positions matching TRBD2. With 5 bases clipped from V and 3 bases from J, the junction kept 11 bases outside the gene matches. The CDR3 has 17 amino acids. The germline V gene encodes CDR1 GTSNPN and CDR2 SVGIG (reference sequence). CDR3 DNA: TGTGCCTGGCGGCGGCTAGCGGGAGGGCAGTTCTACAATGAGCAGTTCTTC. This codes for CAWRRLAGGQFYNEQFF.

The chain employs TRBV7-8 and TRBJ2-3, with D perhaps matching TRBD2 (7 bases). The CDR3 spans 17 residues. Germline assignment: CDR1 SGHVS and CDR2 FQNEAQ. Trimming took off 5 bases at V and 0 bases at J, with 18 bases between the two ends. As DNA, the CDR3 is TGTGCCAGCAGCCTGGGGCGGGGGCCTCCAAGCACAGATACGCAGTATTTT. Translating gives CASSLGRGPPSTDTQYF. Combining the CDR3 with reference TRBV7-8 and TRBJ2-3 gives the whole variable domain GAGVSQSPRYKVAKRGQDVALRCDPISGHVSLFWYQQALGQGPEFLTYFQNEAQLDKSGLPSDRFFAERPEGSVSTLKIQRTQQEDSAVYLCASSLGRGPPSTDTQYFGPGTRLTVL.

In its sample, this clone was seen a few times. The rearrangement uses TRBV6-5 and TRBJ1-1; a weak D match, TRBD1 (5 bases). Trimming removed 3 bases from V and 1 base from J, with 9 bases in between. The CDR3 totals 14 residues. Per germline, CDR1 MNHEY and CDR2 SVGAGI. CDR3: CASSYGGENTEAFF. The CDR3 coding sequence is TGTGCCAGCAGTTATGGGGGGGAGAACACTGAAGCTTTCTTT.

J is TRBJ2-1 and V is TRBV5-6; 11 bases agree with TRBD2. Germline CDR1 SGHDT, CDR2 YYEEEE. The CDR3 sequence is 16 residues long. Unmatched junction bases numbered 9, after V lost 5 bases and J lost 5 bases. CDR3 amino acids: CASRPTLAGVDNEQFF. CDR3 in DNA: TGTGCCAGCAGACCAACACTAGCGGGAGTAGACAATGAGCAGTTCTTC.

V gene TRBV27 combines with J gene TRBJ1-5; TRBD1 aligns across 7 bases. Trimming at V came to 5 bases and at J to 6 bases, leaving 4 bases not matched to a gene. Germline values: CDR1 MNHEY, CDR2 SMNVEV (reference sequence). The CDR3 has 13 amino acids. The CDR3 coding sequence is TGTGCCAGCAGTACAGGGGTTGGTCAGCCCCAGCATTTT. Its protein is CASSTGVGQPQHF.

This rearrangement joins TRBV28 to TRBJ1-2, with TRBD1 identical over 8 bases. There are 14 residues in the CDR3. The V and J ends lost 4 bases and 4 bases, in that order; junction bases with no gene match: 5. The germline V gene encodes CDR1 MDHEN and CDR2 SYDVKM. The CDR3 DNA is TGTGCCAGCAGTTCGGGACAGGACGTCTATGGCTACACCTTC. It codes for CASSSGQDVYGYTF.

The chain has TRBV5-5 and TRBJ1-2; D gene ambiguous. Germline lookup yields CDR1 SGHKS and CDR2 YYEKEE (reference sequence). Trimming pared 0 bases from V and 0 bases from J, leaving 9 bases between. The CDR3 length is 15 residues. The CDR3 DNA reads TGTGCCAGCAGCTTGGCCGGCGGCGCTAACTATGGCTACACCTTC. Its protein product is CASSLAGGANYGYTF.

The rearrangement joins TRBV23-1 to TRBJ2-3; 14 bases agree with TRBD2. Being an ORF, TRBV23-1 has a function that is uncertain. Unmatched junction bases numbered 7, after V lost 3 bases and J lost 5 bases. This CDR3 comprises 17 residues. The CDR3 reads CASSHRTSGGRGDTQYF. CDR3 sequence (DNA): TGCGCCAGCAGTCACCGGACTAGCGGGGGGCGGGGAGATACGCAGTATTTT.

J is TRBJ2-5 and V is TRBV7-6; TRBD2 matches 10 bases. Unmatched junction bases numbered 10, after V lost 1 base and J lost 5 bases. CDR1 and CDR2 from the germline V gene are SGHVS and FNYEAQ. There are 17 residues in the CDR3. In DNA form, the CDR3 reads TGTGCCAGCAGCTTAGTCGCTAGCGGGGGCCAGGGGGAGACCCAGTACTTC. Translating gives CASSLVASGGQGETQYF.

J is TRBJ2-7 and V is TRBV28, with TRBD1 identical over 7 bases. Germline values: CDR1 MDHEN, CDR2 SYDVKM. The CDR3 contains 13 residues. The J segment lost 0 bases and the V segment lost 10 bases, leaving 6 bases of the junction unmatched. CDR3 nucleotide sequence: TGTGCCATTAGGGGGCCTAGCTCCTACGAGCAGTACTTC. It translates to CAIRGPSSYEQYF.

The V gene is TRBV5-4, the J gene TRBJ1-2; D call uncertain. Per germline, CDR1 SGHNT and CDR2 YYREEE (reference sequence). V was clipped by 1 base and J by 7 bases, with 14 bases between them. This CDR3 is 14 amino acids long. CDR3 residues: CASSLSVFISGYTF. In DNA, the CDR3 is TGTGCCAGCAGCTTGTCGGTATTTATTTCTGGCTACACCTTC.

V usage is TRBV5-1 and J usage is TRBJ2-7, with D perhaps matching TRBD2 (6 bases). Deletions cut 4 bases from V and 0 bases from J, with 14 bases between. Germline-derived CDR1 and CDR2 are SGHRS and YFSETQ. The CDR3 runs to 15 residues. CDR3 sequence reads: CASSTEGSSSYEQYF. CDR3 DNA sequence: TGCGCCAGCAGCACGGAGGGGAGTAGCTCCTACGAGCAGTACTTC.

This clone is medium-sized by share. This rearrangement joins TRBV4-1 to TRBJ1-5; tentatively, D is TRBD1 (5 bases). CDR1 and CDR2 (germline): MGHRA, YSYEKL. The CDR3 extends over 16 amino acids. V was shortened by 0 bases and J by 4 bases, with 13 bases between the two germline ends. The CDR3 loop reads CASSQDLQGWNQPQHF. Written as DNA, the CDR3 is TGCGCCAGCAGCCAAGATCTCCAGGGTTGGAATCAGCCCCAGCATTTT.

In this sample, this clone turned up once. V and J are TRBV6-1 and TRBJ1-5, with D unclear. The ends were cut back, 6 bases at V and 4 bases at J, with 4 bases in the middle. Looked up from germline, CDR1 is MNHNS and CDR2 is SASEGT. This CDR3 has 11 residues. The CDR3 here is CASSVNQPQHF. CDR3 bases: TGTGCCAGCAGCGTTAATCAGCCCCAGCATTTT.

This clone appeared once. The chain recombines TRBV14 with TRBJ1-1; D may be TRBD1 (6 bases). Germline V CDR1 and CDR2: SGHDN, FVKESK. CDR3 length equals 13 residues. V shed 2 bases and J shed 9 bases, with 13 bases lying between them. CDR3 in DNA: TGTGCCAGCAGCCAAAATATGGGGGGGCAAGCTTTCTTT. This encodes CASSQNMGGQAFF.

The chain links TRBV6-5 to TRBJ2-5; possible D gene TRBD1, 6 bases. The germline V gene has CDR1 MNHEY and CDR2 SVGAGI. Trimming shortened V by 7 bases and J by 4 bases, and 16 bases separated the two germline ends. The CDR3 length is 14 residues. The CDR3 loop is CASNGQGMIETQYF. The CDR3 DNA is TGTGCCAGCAACGGGCAGGGGATGATAGAGACCCAGTACTTC.

At least ten counts were recorded for this clone. The V and J genes are TRBV5-1 and TRBJ2-2; TRBD2 might be the D (5 bases). Trimming removed 2 bases from V and 6 bases from J, with 20 bases in between. In germline, CDR1 is SGHRS, CDR2 YFSETQ. The CDR3 is made up of 17 amino acids. CDR3 DNA: TGCGCCAGCAGCTTTTTCAATGCGGCTAGCCTCCCCGGGGAGCTGTTTTTT. Its protein is CASSFFNAASLPGELFF.

The gene calls are TRBV7-2 and TRBJ1-4; 7 nucleotides match TRBD1. Germline-derived CDR1 and CDR2 are SGHTA and FQGNSA. V lost 1 base, J lost 4 bases, and 6 bases stayed unmatched. CDR3 length equals 16 residues. Here the CDR3 reads CASSLGAGTVNEKLFF. As DNA, the CDR3 is TGTGCCAGCAGCTTAGGGGCCGGGACAGTTAATGAAAAACTGTTTTTT.

V is TRBV5-6 and J is TRBJ1-1; 8 bases agree with TRBD1. The length of the CDR3 is 15 residues. The ends lost 6 bases at V and 1 base at J; junction bases unmatched: 8. Looked up from germline, CDR1 is SGHDT and CDR2 is YYEEEE. The CDR3 DNA reads TGTGCCAGCACCCTCCCAGGGACAGGGAACACTGAAGCTTTCTTT. It is translated as CASTLPGTGNTEAFF.

The chain uses TRBV4-2 and TRBJ2-5; a weak D match, TRBD1 (5 bases). Trimming took off 0 bases at V and 3 bases at J, with 11 bases between the two ends. Germline V lookup: CDR1 LGHNA, CDR2 YNFKEQ. This CDR3 region has 15 residues. The CDR3 DNA sequence: TGTGCCAGCAGCCAAGAGGGCGGCAGGGAAGAGACCCAGTACTTC. The encoded protein is CASSQEGGREETQYF.